This T cell receptor (beta chain) was identified during a study of OX40 agonist ivuxolimab in advanced cancers. This clone was seen once. Trimming left V 0 bases short and J 5 bases short, with 15 bases between. The CDR3 spans 17 residues. Germline CDR1 reads SGHRS; CDR2 reads YFSETQ. Sequenced by immunoSEQ multiplex PCR; TCRdb stores in-frame clones only, minus some. The table has 100,000 or so clones, 95% to 97% seen once; the top ten hold just over 2%. The TCR originated in an adult with an advanced solid tumor such as melanoma, head and neck, liver or kidney cancer. The chain uses TRBV5-1 and TRBJ2-6; D gene uncertain. The input for sequencing was CD4+ or CD8+ T cells sorted from blood, taken in a trial of the OX40 agonist ivuxolimab. The CDR3 protein is CASSLAYISERANVLTF. DNA for the CDR3: TGCGCCAGCAGCTTGGCCTATATTTCAGAGCGGGCCAACGTCCTGACTTTC. The full variable domain, in which reference TRBV5-1 and TRBJ2-6 provide the parts outside the CDR3, is KAGVTQTPRYLIKTRGQQVTLSCSPISGHRSVSWYQQTPGQGLQFLFEYFSETQRNKGNFPGRFSGRQFSNSRSEMNVSTLELGDSALYLCASSLAYISERANVLTFGAGSRLTVL.